These T cell receptor beta chains were read from a single sample in a study of blood T cell repertoires in COVID-19. Sequencing used immunoSEQ multiplex PCR; TCRdb keeps in-frame clones, though not all of them. Of hundreds of thousands of clones in the sample, 83% were seen once. Sequencing was carried out using peripheral blood. The receptors were sampled from a woman aged 45-60 years who had recovered from COVID-19. The CDR3 runs from the conserved cysteine through the conserved F or W. Fields, in order: V gene, CDR3 length, clone size, J gene, D gene, CDR3 protein, CDR3 DNA. The D gene is left open where the match is weak. Rows give clone size only sometimes, using once, few, many, or a class for an expanded clone.

TRBV3-1/TRBV3-2	13	-	TRBJ2-7	-	CASSPPEPYEQYF	TGTGCCAGCAGTCCCCCGGAGCCCTACGAGCAGTACTTC
TRBV4-1	16	-	TRBJ2-1	TRBD2	CASSLSGTSVYNEQFF	TGCGCCAGCAGCCTTTCTGGGACTAGCGTCTACAATGAGCAGTTCTTC
TRBV2	14	once	TRBJ1-1	-	CASSPGRRASYAFF	TGTGCCAGCAGCCCGGGCAGGAGGGCGTCATACGCTTTCTTT
TRBV19	14	-	TRBJ2-3	-	CASRSGAFTDTQYF	TGTGCCAGTAGATCAGGGGCCTTCACAGATACGCAGTATTTT
TRBV11-2	16	once	TRBJ2-3	TRBD2	CASSQRASGSADTQYF	TGTGCCAGCAGCCAAAGGGCTAGCGGGTCAGCAGATACGCAGTATTTT
TRBV7-2	16	-	TRBJ1-1	-	CASSLGVLVRGQEAFF	TGTGCCAGCAGCTTAGGGGTCCTGGTCAGGGGCCAAGAAGCTTTCTTT
TRBV30	12	-	TRBJ1-2	-	CACPETNYGYTF	TGTGCCTGTCCAGAAACTAACTATGGCTACACCTTC
TRBV15	16	-	TRBJ2-2	TRBD1	CATSSGMTGVHGELFF	TGTGCCACCAGCAGCGGAATGACAGGGGTTCACGGGGAGCTGTTTTTT
TRBV27	15	-	TRBJ1-1	TRBD1	CASISLVGQLTEAFF	TGTGCCAGCATTAGTTTAGTGGGACAGCTCACTGAAGCTTTCTTT
TRBV4-2	17	-	TRBJ2-2	TRBD2	CASSQRTAGENTGELFF	TGTGCCAGCAGCCAAAGGACAGCGGGGGAAAACACCGGGGAGCTGTTTTTT
TRBV7-2	15	-	TRBJ1-1	TRBD1	CASSLQGVANTEAFF	TGTGCCAGCAGCCTACAGGGGGTGGCGAACACTGAAGCTTTCTTT
TRBV5-4	15	-	TRBJ2-3	TRBD2	CASSFGAGAADTQYF	TGTGCCAGCAGCTTTGGGGCGGGAGCGGCAGATACGCAGTATTTT
TRBV11-2	14	-	TRBJ1-2	TRBD1	CASSPSGDSDSYTF	TGTGCCAGCAGCCCCTCCGGGGACAGCGACTCTTACACCTTC
TRBV12-3/TRBV12-4	12	few	TRBJ1-2	TRBD1	CASSYRDRAHTF	TGTGCCAGCAGTTATCGGGACAGGGCCCACACCTTC
TRBV28	17	-	TRBJ1-1	-	CASSYPQGTYMNTEAFF	TGTGCCAGCAGTTACCCCCAGGGGACCTACATGAACACTGAAGCTTTCTTT
TRBV5-4	15	-	TRBJ2-5	TRBD1	CASSFNTGDQETQYF	TGTGCCAGCAGCTTCAACACAGGGGACCAAGAGACCCAGTACTTC
TRBV4-3	14	-	TRBJ2-7	-	CASSQDYLIREQYF	TGCGCCAGCAGCCAAGACTATTTAATACGGGAGCAGTACTTC
TRBV6-1	17	-	TRBJ2-4	-	CASSEASAGSAKNIQYF	TGTGCCAGCAGTGAAGCGAGTGCGGGATCAGCCAAAAACATTCAGTACTTC
TRBV6-2/TRBV6-3	15	-	TRBJ1-2	-	CASRQRRDDNYGYTF	TGTGCCAGCCGCCAAAGGAGGGATGATAACTATGGCTACACCTTC
TRBV6-6	15	few	TRBJ2-7	TRBD1	CASSYNLGQHMEQYF	TGTGCCAGCAGTTACAACCTGGGACAGCACATGGAGCAGTACTTC
TRBV4-3	17	-	TRBJ1-6	-	CASSQEMERDYNSPLHF	TGCGCCAGCAGCCAAGAAATGGAGCGGGACTATAATTCACCCCTCCACTTT
TRBV19	16	-	TRBJ1-5	-	CASTTLPGEGNQPQHF	TGTGCCAGTACAACCCTTCCTGGGGAGGGCAATCAGCCCCAGCATTTT
TRBV4-3	15	-	TRBJ1-6	TRBD1	CASSSRQGRNSPLHF	TGCGCCAGCAGCTCCCGACAGGGAAGAAATTCACCCCTCCACTTT
TRBV7-6	14	-	TRBJ1-1	-	CASSMSQGRTEAFF	TGTGCCAGCAGCATGTCTCAGGGGCGCACTGAAGCTTTCTTT
TRBV7-8	14	few	TRBJ1-5	TRBD1	CASSTTGSNQPQHF	TGTGCCAGCAGTACGACAGGGAGCAATCAGCCCCAGCATTTT
TRBV18	16	few	TRBJ1-6	-	CASSPLVWGGDSPLHF	TGTGCCAGCTCACCACTGGTATGGGGCGGGGATTCACCCCTCCACTTT
TRBV11-3	13	-	TRBJ2-7	TRBD1	CASSSDRAHEQYF	TGTGCCAGCAGCTCGGACAGGGCTCACGAGCAGTACTTC
TRBV5-1	15	-	TRBJ2-1	TRBD2	CASRSLAGVFGEQFF	TGCGCCAGCAGGAGTCTAGCGGGAGTTTTCGGTGAGCAGTTCTTC
TRBV28	12	-	TRBJ1-5	TRBD1	CASVQGDQPQHF	TGTGCCAGCGTACAGGGGGATCAGCCCCAGCATTTT
TRBV29-1	13	once	TRBJ1-2	-	CSVLGGTYYGYTF	TGCAGCGTTTTGGGGGGGACTTACTATGGCTACACCTTC
TRBV6-2/TRBV6-3	15	-	TRBJ2-7	-	CASSYLATLAYEQYF	TGTGCCAGCAGTTACCTGGCTACACTAGCCTACGAGCAGTACTTC
TRBV27	16	-	TRBJ1-5	-	CASSLAPGLRNQPQHF	TGTGCCAGCAGTTTGGCCCCGGGACTCAGAAATCAGCCCCAGCATTTT
TRBV28	14	-	TRBJ2-3	-	CASSRQISTDTQYF	TGTGCCAGCAGCAGACAGATAAGCACAGATACGCAGTATTTT
TRBV7-9	14	few	TRBJ1-1	-	CASSPVGGNTEAFF	TGTGCCAGCAGCCCAGTCGGGGGGAACACTGAAGCTTTCTTT
TRBV4-3	17	-	TRBJ1-1	-	CASSRTTGAASYTEAFF	TGCGCCAGCAGCCGGACCACAGGAGCCGCCTCGTACACTGAAGCTTTCTTT
TRBV7-9	12	-	TRBJ2-1	TRBD1	CASTSRDSEQFF	TGTGCCAGCACCTCCAGGGACAGTGAGCAGTTCTTC
TRBV18	15	-	TRBJ2-3	-	CASSPQGVSTDTQYF	TGTGCCAGCTCACCTCAAGGGGTAAGCACAGATACGCAGTATTTT
TRBV25-1	14	-	TRBJ2-7	TRBD2	CASSVGSGSYEQYF	TGTGCCAGCAGTGTTGGTAGCGGGAGTTACGAGCAGTACTTC
TRBV4-3	12	-	TRBJ2-1	-	CASSLLYNEQFF	TGCGCCAGCAGCCTACTTTACAATGAGCAGTTCTTC
TRBV6-5	14	-	TRBJ1-3	-	CASSYSSSGNTIYF	TGTGCCAGCAGCTACAGTAGCTCTGGAAACACCATATATTTT
TRBV9	15	few	TRBJ1-1	-	CASSGRGAANTEAFF	TGTGCCAGCAGCGGCCGGGGGGCAGCCAACACTGAAGCTTTCTTT
TRBV7-2	15	once	TRBJ2-5	-	CASSPQRKLQETQYF	TGTGCCAGCAGCCCGCAGCGGAAACTCCAAGAGACCCAGTACTTC
TRBV19	14	-	TRBJ1-2	TRBD1	CASNDRAWTYGYTF	TGTGCCAGTAACGACAGGGCCTGGACCTATGGCTACACCTTC
TRBV28	15	-	TRBJ2-1	TRBD2	CASSLPEREPGEQFF	TGTGCCAGCAGTCTTCCGGAGCGGGAGCCGGGTGAGCAGTTCTTC
TRBV14	15	-	TRBJ2-7	-	CASSQGIRGLHEQYF	TGTGCCAGCAGCCAAGGAATCAGGGGCTTACACGAGCAGTACTTC
TRBV28	13	once	TRBJ1-2	-	CASRTGGYYGYTF	TGTGCCAGCAGAACGGGGGGTTACTATGGCTACACCTTC
TRBV6-2/TRBV6-3	16	few	TRBJ2-7	TRBD2	CASSYPGLASSYEQYF	TGTGCCAGCAGTTACCCCGGACTAGCGTCGTCCTACGAGCAGTACTTC
TRBV19	16	once	TRBJ2-7	TRBD1	CASSRQGQGESYEQYF	TGTGCCAGTAGTAGACAAGGACAGGGGGAATCCTACGAGCAGTACTTC
TRBV19	16	-	TRBJ2-1	TRBD2	CASSRFSGEYYNEQFF	TGTGCCAGTAGTCGATTCAGCGGGGAGTACTACAATGAGCAGTTCTTC
TRBV19	18	-	TRBJ2-3	TRBD2	CASSTTSGRAGRTDTQYF	TGTGCCAGTAGTACGACTAGCGGGAGGGCAGGAAGGACAGATACGCAGTATTTT
TRBV11-2	11	-	TRBJ2-3	-	CASSLELPAYF	TGTGCCAGCAGCTTAGAACTTCCTGCGTATTTT
TRBV2	13	-	TRBJ2-7	-	CASSDITSYEQYF	TGTGCCAGCAGTGATATAACTAGCTACGAGCAGTACTTC
TRBV28	15	-	TRBJ1-4	-	CASSNGQSLNEKLFF	TGTGCCAGCAGTAATGGACAGTCTCTTAATGAAAAACTGTTTTTT
TRBV5-1	14	-	TRBJ2-3	-	CASSSATSTDTQYF	TGCGCCAGCAGCTCCGCGACTAGCACAGATACGCAGTATTTT
TRBV2	14	-	TRBJ2-7	-	CASRRDLRSYEQYF	TGTGCCAGCAGGCGGGATTTGCGGTCCTACGAGCAGTACTTC